The clone carrying this TCR beta chain was seen ten or more times. What it binds is unknown. The data belong to a study of molecular identifiers for immune sequencing clone quantification. About the research overall: Replicates involved a five-way split of RNA from 20,000 or 100,000 naive CD8 cells, with sequencing of four. The study, taken as a whole, reports: Clones above 20 RNA copies held over 97% of effector molecules, under 1% in naive cells.

The authors built bulk TCR libraries by previously described methods with listed TCR primers. One entry per CDR3 protein results from TCRdb running MiXCR on the PCR reads. The profile covers some 89,000 distinct CDR3 sequences, with approximately 24% appearing a single time and 0.94% taken by the ten largest. This CDR3 contains 13 residues. V shed 9 bases and J 6 bases; nucleotides not matched to a gene: 7. The source is a human donor in good health. Some libraries in this study had Jurkat cell RNA spiked in. Input material: naive CD8+ T cells from blood, with Jurkat cell RNA spiked in. Described subset: FACS-sorted CD8+CD4-CCR7+CD45RA+ naive T cells. J is TRBJ2-3 and V is TRBV12-3 or TRBV12-4, with 9 bases that match TRBD1. The CDR3 coding sequence is TGTGCCAGTCAACAGGGGGCAGGGGATACGCAGTATTTT. It yields the protein CASQQGAGDTQYF.